The entry that follows covers one T cell receptor (beta chain) sequence. Original data processing: It was from reference gene primer amplification that nucleated cell counts were estimated. Sequencing was performed with immunoSEQ multiplex PCR; in TCRdb, only in-frame clones are kept and a portion is missing. That table supplies the V and J calls and clone size; D and trimming were determined from the DNA. The repertoire consists of roughly 300,000 clones, with approximately 90% occurring once and the leading ten covering about 4%. The data were taken from a study of blood T cell repertoires in COVID-19. As for the study in general: The United States, Italy and Spain provided the acute and convalescent COVID-19 samples. From T cells, B-cell-depleted T cells, or PBMCs came the material, which was cDNA or gDNA.

Germline values: CDR1 LGHDT, CDR2 YNNKEL (reference sequence). V was shortened by 4 bases and J by 2 bases, with 8 bases between the two germline ends. This CDR3 spans 13 amino acids. Individuals aged about 18 to 100 years were recruited from about two dozen US areas. The sequencing sample was made of PBMCs or T cells enriched from blood (not recorded which). V gene TRBV3-1 (or the pseudogene TRBV3-2) combines with J gene TRBJ1-2; unclear D gene. The sequence was collected from a young man who had recovered from COVID-19. The CDR3 protein is CASSRANNYGYTF. The CDR3 DNA reads TGTGCCAGCAGCCGGGCCAACAACTATGGCTACACCTTC.